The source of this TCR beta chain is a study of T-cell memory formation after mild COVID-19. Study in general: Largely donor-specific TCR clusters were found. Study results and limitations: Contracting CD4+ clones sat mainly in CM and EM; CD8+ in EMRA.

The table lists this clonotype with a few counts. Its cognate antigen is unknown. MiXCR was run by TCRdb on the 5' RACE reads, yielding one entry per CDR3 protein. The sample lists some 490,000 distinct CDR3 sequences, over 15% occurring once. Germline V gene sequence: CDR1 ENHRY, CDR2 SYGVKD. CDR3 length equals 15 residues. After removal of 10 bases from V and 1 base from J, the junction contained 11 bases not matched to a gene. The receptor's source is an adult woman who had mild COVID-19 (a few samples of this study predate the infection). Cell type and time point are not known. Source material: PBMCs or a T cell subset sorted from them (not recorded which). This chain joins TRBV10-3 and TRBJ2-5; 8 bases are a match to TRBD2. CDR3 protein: CATRLGLASQETQYF. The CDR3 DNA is TGTGCCACCCGCCTAGGACTAGCTTCCCAAGAGACCCAGTACTTC.